This T cell receptor beta chain appears in the sequencing data of a study of T cell responses to AZD1222 COVID-19 vaccine. This table comes from immunoSEQ multiplex PCR, and its TCRdb copy is limited to in-frame clones, with some not included. The table has around 100,000 clones, 90% seen once. The origin of this receptor is an adult in good health. The sample was peripheral blood, taken on day 0 of AZD1222 vaccination.

The CDR3 spells CASSPTGSRKLFF. The CDR3 DNA reads TGTGCCAGCAGTCCGACAGGGAGTCGAAAACTGTTTTTT. V and J are TRBV12-3 or TRBV12-4 and TRBJ1-4, with TRBD1 matching 7 bases. The ends lost 5 bases at V and 10 bases at J; junction bases unmatched: 7. The CDR3 totals 13 residues.